The clone carrying this TCR beta chain showed up just a few times. Its antigen is still unknown. These data belong to a study of T-cell memory formation after mild COVID-19. Study context: Clusters were largely donor specific. Study-level points and caveats: Some SARS-CoV-2-responding clones were already detected in memory before infection. Those CD4+ clones that contracted were mainly in CM and EM (CD8+ ones in EMRA).

Amplification by 5'RACE using constant-segment primers produced TCR alpha and TCR beta cDNA libraries that carried sample barcodes and UMIs. TCRdb used MiXCR to reprocess the 5' RACE reads, holding one entry per CDR3 protein. The table shows about 100,000 distinct CDR3 sequences, with approximately 12% occurring only once. Specimen: PBMCs or a T cell subset sorted from them (not recorded which). The source is a man between 18 and 29 years old who had mild COVID-19 (a few samples of this study predate the infection). Cell type and time point are not known.

The CDR3, as DNA: TGTGCCAGCAGCTTGGAATTCAATGAGCAGTTCTTC. As protein: CASSLEFNEQFF. This sequence joins TRBV5-4 and TRBJ2-1; D is undetermined. The V gene's germline CDR1 is SGHNT and CDR2 YYREEE (reference sequence). V was shortened by 0 bases and J by 6 bases, with 4 bases between the two germline ends. There are 12 residues in the CDR3.